Presented here are 6 T cell receptor beta chains from one specimen sequenced in a study of vaccination effects on CD4 cells after COVID-19. Profiled with immunoSEQ multiplex PCR; TCRdb holds only in-frame clones, not every one. The table includes 50,000 or so clones, roughly 73% detected once. Antigen-specific CD4+ T cell clonotypes were called by their expansion after viral peptide-pool culture in ViraFEST. CD4+ T cells were isolated after roughly nine days of culture. Absence of prior SARS-CoV-2 infection characterized the vaccine recipients, who showed negative nucleocapsid antibodies. What these receptors recognize is not known. The sample in question was CD4+ T cells from PBMCs cultured with HCoV-OC43 spike peptides, obtained before COVID-19 vaccination. Described subset: HCoV-OC43 spike overlapping peptide pool stimulation. The receptor set was obtained from a human donor who received a COVID-19 vaccine.

This chain links TRBV7-9 with TRBJ1-1; D uncertain. CDR1 and CDR2 (germline): SEHNR, FQNEAQ (reference sequence). CDR3 size: 13 residues. Trimming cost V 8 bases and J 2 bases, with 12 bases left between them. The CDR3 sequence is CASLRSPNTEAFF. The DNA for the CDR3 is TGTGCCAGCTTGCGGTCACCTAACACTGAAGCTTTCTTT.

This chain links TRBV9 with TRBJ2-5; TRBD1 agrees at 9 bases. Germline-derived CDR1 and CDR2 are SGDLS and YYNGEE. This CDR3 is 15 amino acids long. Trimming took 2 bases from V and 4 from J; bases not matched to a gene: 6. CDR3 sequence reads: CASSVTGGSPETQYF. The CDR3 coding sequence is TGTGCCAGCAGCGTGACAGGGGGTTCCCCAGAGACCCAGTACTTC.

The genes are TRBV27 and TRBJ1-1; D call uncertain. This CDR3 has 15 amino acids. Germline lookup yields CDR1 MNHEY and CDR2 SMNVEV (reference sequence). The ends were cut back, 7 bases at V and 0 bases at J, with 15 bases in the middle. In DNA, the CDR3 is TGTGCCAGCACCATCTACATTAGACTGAACACTGAAGCTTTCTTT. This sequence encodes CASTIYIRLNTEAFF.

The V gene is TRBV18, the J gene TRBJ2-3; D call uncertain. The V gene lost 2 bases and the J gene lost 3 bases, with 6 bases spanning the gap. CDR3 size: 13 residues. Per the germline V gene, CDR1 is KGHSH and CDR2 is LQKENI. CDR3 DNA sequence: TGTGCCAGCTCACCAGGGGTTACAGATACGCAGTATTTT. Translation gives CASSPGVTDTQYF.

V usage is TRBV6-5 and J usage is TRBJ2-3; TRBD1 matches 7 bases. V was clipped by 2 bases and J by 0 bases; unmatched bases: 5. CDR1 is MNHEY, CDR2 SVGAGI, per germline. The CDR3 runs 16 residues. CDR3 sequence: CASSYRRGSSTDTQYF. The CDR3 coding sequence is TGTGCCAGCAGTTACCGCAGGGGGTCTAGCACAGATACGCAGTATTTT.

Remarks on this clone: Mismatch with germline at one junction end may stem from a read error. V usage is TRBV12-5 and J usage is TRBJ2-4; maybe TRBD2 (6 bases). This CDR3 contains 13 residues. The V gene's germline CDR1 is LGHNT and CDR2 FRNRAP. The CDR3 DNA reads as TGTGCTAGTGGCTTGGCGGGGTCCAACATTCAGTACTTC. Protein sequence: CASGLAGSNIQYF.